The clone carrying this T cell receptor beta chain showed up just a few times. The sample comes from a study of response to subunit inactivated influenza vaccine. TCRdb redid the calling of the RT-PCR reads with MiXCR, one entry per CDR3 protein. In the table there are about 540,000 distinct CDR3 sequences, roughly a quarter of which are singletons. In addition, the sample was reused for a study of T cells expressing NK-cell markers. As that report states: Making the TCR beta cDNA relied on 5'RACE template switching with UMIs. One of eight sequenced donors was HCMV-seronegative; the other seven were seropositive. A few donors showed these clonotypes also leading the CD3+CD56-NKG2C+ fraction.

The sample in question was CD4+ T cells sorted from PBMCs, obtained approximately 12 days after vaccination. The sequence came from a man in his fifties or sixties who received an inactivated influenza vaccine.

CDR3 region: CASRVLAGGPWETQYF. The DNA for the CDR3 is TGTGCCAGCAGAGTACTAGCGGGAGGGCCTTGGGAGACCCAGTACTTC. J is TRBJ2-5 and V is TRBV11-2, with TRBD2 matching 13 bases. CDR3 length equals 16 residues. V gave up 6 bases and J gave up 5 bases; unmatched junction bases: 9. Germline V gene data show CDR1 as SGHAT and CDR2 as FQNNGV.